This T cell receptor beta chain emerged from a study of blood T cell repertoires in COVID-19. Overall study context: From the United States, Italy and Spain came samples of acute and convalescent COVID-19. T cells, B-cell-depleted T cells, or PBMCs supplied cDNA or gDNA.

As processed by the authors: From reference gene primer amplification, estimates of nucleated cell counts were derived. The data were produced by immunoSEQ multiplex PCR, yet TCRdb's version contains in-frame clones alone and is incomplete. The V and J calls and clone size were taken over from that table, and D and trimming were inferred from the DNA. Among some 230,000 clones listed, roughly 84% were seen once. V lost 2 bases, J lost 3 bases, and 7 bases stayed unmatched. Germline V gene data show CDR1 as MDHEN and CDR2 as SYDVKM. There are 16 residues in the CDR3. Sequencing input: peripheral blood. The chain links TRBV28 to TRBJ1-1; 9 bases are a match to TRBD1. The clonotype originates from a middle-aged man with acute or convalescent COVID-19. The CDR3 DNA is TGTGCCAGCAGTTTAGTACAGGGGGCTATGGACACTGAAGCTTTCTTT. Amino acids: CASSLVQGAMDTEAFF.